The 19 T cell receptor beta chains below all came from one sample that was sequenced in a study of CD8+CD57+ T cells in acquired aplastic anemia. Profiling that covered TCR beta VDJ and CDR3 relied on genomic DNA as its template. Using its own MiXCR run on the reads, TCRdb lists one record per CDR3 protein. The sample has tens of thousands of distinct CDR3 sequences; roughly 63% are singletons. Patients chosen for sequencing had CD8+CD57+ cells that had expanded, as shown by flow cytometry. Material for sequencing was sorted CD4+, CD8+, or CD8+CD57+ T cells (not recorded which) from PBMCs. These TCRs come from a human donor with aplastic anemia.

The chain carries TRBV24-1 and TRBJ2-3, with 8 bases fitting TRBD2. CDR1 and CDR2 (germline): KGHDR, SFDVKD. V shed 7 bases and J 5 bases; nucleotides not matched to a gene: 4. The CDR3 is 13 residues long. The CDR3 DNA is TGTGCCACCAGGGGACTAGGGGAAGATACGCAGTATTTT. It specifies CATRGLGEDTQYF.

CDR3 amino acids: CASSFPGTSGGGYEQYF. CDR3 bases: TGTGCCAGCAGCTTCCCAGGGACTAGCGGGGGAGGCTACGAGCAGTACTTC. The chain uses TRBV7-9 and TRBJ2-7; 14 bases fit TRBD2. Germline loops: CDR1 SEHNR, CDR2 FQNEAQ (reference sequence). The ends lost 3 bases at V and 3 bases at J; junction bases unmatched: 7. The CDR3 covers 17 residues.

The chain recombines TRBV20-1 with TRBJ2-1; the D is unclear. There are 14 residues in the CDR3. From germline, CDR1 is DFQATT and CDR2 SNEGSKA (reference sequence). Trimming shortened V by 6 bases and J by 5 bases, and 17 bases separated the two germline ends. In DNA form, the CDR3 reads TGCAGTGCAGAAGGTGGCCGGGTTCACAATGAGCAGTTCTTC. Amino acid sequence: CSAEGGRVHNEQFF.

The CDR3, as DNA: TGCAGTGCTAGAGATGAAGCGGGGGCTGGGGGTGAGCAGTTCTTC. Translation gives CSARDEAGAGGEQFF. The chain is built from TRBV20-1 and TRBJ2-1, with 8 bases matching TRBD2. V shed 0 bases, J shed 9 bases, and the junction held 10 bases outside the gene matches. CDR3 length: 15 amino acids. Germline V CDR1 and CDR2: DFQATT, SNEGSKA (reference sequence).

In this sample, this clonotype turned up a few times. This chain joins TRBV10-3 and TRBJ2-5, with D possibly matching TRBD1 (6 bases). This CDR3 has 13 amino acids. V shed 7 bases and J shed 2 bases, with 11 bases lying between them. Germline V gene sequence: CDR1 ENHRY, CDR2 SYGVKD. CDR3 region: CAITRTEQETQYF. The DNA of the CDR3 is TGTGCCATCACTAGGACAGAGCAAGAGACCCAGTACTTC.

This chain links TRBV10-1 with TRBJ2-1, with D possibly being TRBD2 (5 bases). The CDR3 spans 13 residues. The germline V gene encodes CDR1 WNHNN and CDR2 SYGVQD (reference sequence). V was pared by 6 bases and J by 5 bases, with 11 bases between. DNA for the CDR3: TGCGCCAGCAGCCAAGACGGGGACAATGAGCAGTTCTTC. Protein sequence: CASSQDGDNEQFF.

The V and J genes are TRBV19 and TRBJ1-1, with D unclear. V shed 9 bases and J shed 0 bases, with 11 bases lying between them. Germline V CDR1 and CDR2: LNHDA, SQIVND (reference sequence). The CDR3 covers 13 residues. The CDR3 region has the DNA TGTGCCAGCAAAGATCCAGTGAACACTGAAGCTTTCTTT. Encoded protein: CASKDPVNTEAFF. Full variable domain (missing parts from reference TRBV19 and TRBJ1-1): DGGITQSPKYLFRKEGQNVTLSCEQNLNHDAMYWYRQDPGQGLRLIYYSQIVNDFQKGDIAEGYSVSREKKESFPLTVTSAQKNPTAFYLCASKDPVNTEAFFGQGTRLTVV.

This clonotype occurred many times. V usage is TRBV6-4 and J usage is TRBJ2-3; 11 nucleotides match TRBD1. From germline, CDR1 is MRHNA and CDR2 SNTAGT. After removal of 4 bases from V and 4 bases from J, the junction contained 4 bases not matched to a gene. CDR3 length: 15 residues. The CDR3 protein is CASSARDRGSDTQYF. The CDR3 bases are TGTGCCAGCAGTGCCCGGGACAGGGGGTCAGATACGCAGTATTTT.

The sample holds many counts of this clonotype. The chain employs TRBV6-1 and TRBJ1-6; 8 bases map to TRBD1. V shed 6 bases and J 12 bases; nucleotides not matched to a gene: 13. The germline gives CDR1 MNHNS, CDR2 SASEGT. CDR3 size: 15 residues. The CDR3 nucleotides read TGTGCCAGCAGCACCCGGACAGGGACATGGGAACCCCTCCACTTT. Translating it yields CASSTRTGTWEPLHF.

The chain carries TRBV7-3 and TRBJ2-7; D not certain. Germline lookup yields CDR1 SGHTA and CDR2 FQGTGA. Trimming removed 1 base at V and 2 bases at J, with 12 bases between. This CDR3 contains 15 residues. Here the CDR3 reads CASSLSVARPYEQYF. The CDR3 coding sequence is TGTGCCAGCAGCTTAAGTGTAGCCAGGCCCTACGAGCAGTACTTC.

In this sample, this clonotype turned up many times. The J gene is TRBJ1-2, the V gene TRBV5-1, with D perhaps matching TRBD1 (6 bases). Germline values: CDR1 SGHRS, CDR2 YFSETQ. This CDR3 spans 18 amino acids. The germline V and J ends were trimmed by 3 bases and 3 bases, with 24 bases remaining between them. DNA of the CDR3: TGCGCCAGCAGCTCTTATTCGGGGGCCTCTAGGGTTCACTATGGCTACACCTTC. Amino acids: CASSSYSGASRVHYGYTF.

The chain has TRBV5-6 and TRBJ2-1, with D perhaps TRBD1 or TRBD2 (5 bases each). Germline CDR1 SGHDT, CDR2 YYEEEE. This CDR3 is 14 amino acids long. The ends were cut back, 0 bases at V and 5 bases at J, with 9 bases in the middle. The CDR3 sequence is CASSLVGGNNEQFF. DNA of the CDR3: TGTGCCAGCAGCTTGGTTGGGGGAAACAATGAGCAGTTCTTC.

This rearrangement joins TRBV2 to TRBJ2-5; 12 positions match TRBD2. There are 15 residues in the CDR3. The V and J ends lost 6 bases and 1 base, in that order; junction bases with no gene match: 3. Germline CDR1 is SNHLY and CDR2 is FYNNEI. CDR3 region: CASSLAGGGQETQYF. The CDR3 DNA follows: TGTGCCAGCAGCCTAGCGGGGGGGGGCCAAGAGACCCAGTACTTC.

V is TRBV20-1 and J is TRBJ2-3; no clear D gene. The V end lost 0 bases, the J end lost 1 base, and 8 bases lay between the germline ends. The CDR3 has 14 residues. Looked up from germline, CDR1 is DFQATT and CDR2 is SNEGSKA (reference sequence). The CDR3 coding sequence is TGCAGTGCTAGAGATGTAAAAGGCACAGATACGCAGTATTTT. It is translated as CSARDVKGTDTQYF.

This rearrangement joins TRBV10-3 to TRBJ2-1; D might be TRBD2 (6 bases). The CDR3 is made up of 13 amino acids. The ends were cut back, 7 bases at V and 9 bases at J, with 16 bases in the middle. The V gene's germline CDR1 is ENHRY and CDR2 SYGVKD. The DNA for the CDR3 is TGTGCCATCATGGACTACGCTTCCGGTGAGCAGTTCTTC. It is translated as CAIMDYASGEQFF.

This clonotype was detected a few times. V usage is TRBV10-3 and J usage is TRBJ2-7; 8 positions agree with TRBD1. This CDR3 is 16 amino acids long. CDR1 is ENHRY and CDR2 is SYGVKD in the germline V gene. J lost 4 bases, V lost 0 bases, and 8 bases had no gene match. The CDR3, as DNA: TGTGCCATCAGTGAGTCGAGCGGCAGGGGGCAGTACGAGCAGTACTTC. It codes for CAISESSGRGQYEQYF.

The chain has TRBV20-1 and TRBJ2-7, with D maybe TRBD2 (6 bases). The CDR3 is made up of 15 amino acids. CDR1 and CDR2 from the germline V gene are DFQATT and SNEGSKA (reference sequence). With 3 bases removed from V and 1 base from J, the gap between germline ends came to 16 bases. As DNA, the CDR3 is TGCAGTGCTAGGAGTATTGGGGGAGGATCCTACGAGCAGTACTTC. This codes for CSARSIGGGSYEQYF.

Concerning this clonotype itself: One base away lies a much larger clone, so this may be a sequencing read error. The CDR3 DNA is TGCGCCAGCAGCCAACTAAGACAGGGGGCGAAGACAGATACGCAGTATTTT. Residues: CASSQLRQGAKTDTQYF. J is TRBJ2-3 and V is TRBV4-1, with 10 bases identical to TRBD1. The germline gives CDR1 MGHRA, CDR2 YSYEKL. V was pared by 2 bases and J by 3 bases, with 8 bases of the junction left unmatched. CDR3 length: 17 residues.

V and J are TRBV20-1 and TRBJ1-5; D remains ambiguous. Germline V gene data show CDR1 as DFQATT and CDR2 as SNEGSKA (reference sequence). Between the trimmed V and J ends, which lost 6 bases and 5 bases, there was a span of 17 bases. The length of the CDR3 is 14 residues. The DNA for the CDR3 is TGCAGTGCCAGCAGCCTGAACCCCCATCAGCCCCAGCATTTT. Translating gives CSASSLNPHQPQHF.